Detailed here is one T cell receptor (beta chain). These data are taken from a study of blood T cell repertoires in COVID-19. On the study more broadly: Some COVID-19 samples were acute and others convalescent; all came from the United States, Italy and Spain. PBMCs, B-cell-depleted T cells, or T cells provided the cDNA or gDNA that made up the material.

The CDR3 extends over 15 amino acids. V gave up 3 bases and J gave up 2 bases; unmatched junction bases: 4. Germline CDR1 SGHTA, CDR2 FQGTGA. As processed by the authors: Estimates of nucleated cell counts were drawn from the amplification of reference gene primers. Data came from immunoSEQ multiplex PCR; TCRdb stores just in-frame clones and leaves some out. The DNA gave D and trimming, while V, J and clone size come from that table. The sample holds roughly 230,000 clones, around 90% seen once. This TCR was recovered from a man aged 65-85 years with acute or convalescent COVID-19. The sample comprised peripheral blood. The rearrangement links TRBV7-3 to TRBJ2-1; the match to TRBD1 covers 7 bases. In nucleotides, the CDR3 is TGTGCCAGCAGCTTGGGACAGCCCGCCTACAATGAGCAGTTCTTC. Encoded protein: CASSLGQPAYNEQFF.